This T cell receptor (beta chain) emerged from a study of T cell responses to AZD1222 COVID-19 vaccine. Findings of the study overall: Every sample of the repertoires postdated the peak T cell response. The study found vaccine-associated CD4 TCRs spanning spike, dominant at 160-218 and 743-854. The donor group comprised mostly white British people and more females; the analysis possibly underestimated clonal diversity. Among spike-specific TCRs, nearly half reportedly target unmutated variant regions.

Germline lookup yields CDR1 SGHRS and CDR2 YFSETQ. J gave up 4 bases and V 5 bases, and 3 bases lay outside the gene matches. This CDR3 is 14 amino acids long. TCRdb keeps only in-frame clones here, not all; method: immunoSEQ multiplex PCR. This table holds about 69,000 clones, less than 85% found once. For this clone: The antigen remains unidentified.

Sample: peripheral blood, taken 28 days after the second AZD1222 dose. V usage is TRBV5-1 and J usage is TRBJ2-1; 10 bases map to TRBD1. This receptor was taken from an adult who received the AZD1222 COVID-19 vaccine. This CDR3 is CASRPGQGYNEQFF. Here the CDR3 DNA reads TGCGCCAGCAGGCCGGGACAGGGGTACAATGAGCAGTTCTTC. The entire variable domain, with the rest obtained from reference TRBV5-1 and TRBJ2-1, is as follows: KAGVTQTPRYLIKTRGQQVTLSCSPISGHRSVSWYQQTPGQGLQFLFEYFSETQRNKGNFPGRFSGRQFSNSRSEMNVSTLELGDSALYLCASRPGQGYNEQFFGPGTRLTVL.